This T cell receptor beta chain was observed in a study of T cell clusters in autoimmune cytopenias. General study results and limits: No cluster-lack signature appeared between secondary cytopenia and chronic lymphocytic leukemia patients, apparently due to lymphoma masking.

Multiplex touch-down PCR amplified TRB using TRB-A and TRB-B pools in one tube. TCRdb derives one entry per CDR3 protein from the multiplex PCR reads, leaving out DNA. This table holds 9,500 to 15,000 distinct CDR3 sequences. Roughly 38,000 genome equivalents of blood DNA were amplified for TRB. Details on this clonotype: Its antigen is unknown.

Germline loops: CDR1 MNHEY, CDR2 SVGEGT. The CDR3 has 16 residues. The sample also formed part of further work on T cell repertoires in aging, cancer and after chemotherapy. That source notes: Donors were grouped into six age bands spanning 30 or younger through 70 or older.

The sequencing sample was made of peripheral blood. The TCR comes from a human donor in good health. The chain has TRBV6-2 or TRBV6-3 and TRBJ1-5; TCRdb's D call, TRBD1, is unchecked because there is no DNA. CDR3: CASSYPDDRGGQPQHF.